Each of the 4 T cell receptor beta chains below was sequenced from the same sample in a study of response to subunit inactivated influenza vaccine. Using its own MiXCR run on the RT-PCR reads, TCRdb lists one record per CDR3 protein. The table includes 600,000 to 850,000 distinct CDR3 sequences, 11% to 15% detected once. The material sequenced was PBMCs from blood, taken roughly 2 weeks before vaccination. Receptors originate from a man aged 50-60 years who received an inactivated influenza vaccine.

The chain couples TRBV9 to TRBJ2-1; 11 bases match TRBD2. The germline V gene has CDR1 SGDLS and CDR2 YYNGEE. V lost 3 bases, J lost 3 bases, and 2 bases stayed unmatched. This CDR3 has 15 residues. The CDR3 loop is CASSGLAGYYNEQFF. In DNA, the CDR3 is TGTGCCAGCAGCGGACTAGCGGGATACTACAATGAGCAGTTCTTC.

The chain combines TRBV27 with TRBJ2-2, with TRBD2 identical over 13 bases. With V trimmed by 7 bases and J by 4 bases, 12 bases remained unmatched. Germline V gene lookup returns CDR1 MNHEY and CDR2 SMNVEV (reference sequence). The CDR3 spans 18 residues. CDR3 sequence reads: CASKPGLAGKRGTGELFF. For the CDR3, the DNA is TGTGCCAGCAAGCCGGGACTAGCGGGAAAACGGGGCACCGGGGAGCTGTTTTTT.

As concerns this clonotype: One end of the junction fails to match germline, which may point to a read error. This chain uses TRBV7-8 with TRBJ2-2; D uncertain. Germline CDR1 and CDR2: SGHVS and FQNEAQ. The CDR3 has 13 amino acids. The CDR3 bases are TGTGCCAGCAGCATAGCTGGCACCGGGGAGCTGTTTTTT. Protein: CASSIAGTGELFF.

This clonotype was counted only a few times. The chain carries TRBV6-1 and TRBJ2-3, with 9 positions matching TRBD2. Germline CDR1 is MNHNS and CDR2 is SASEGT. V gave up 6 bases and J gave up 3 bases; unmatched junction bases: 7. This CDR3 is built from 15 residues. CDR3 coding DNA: TGTGCCAGCAGAAGCGGGAGGAGGGGAACAGATACGCAGTATTTT. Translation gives CASRSGRRGTDTQYF.